One and the same sample provided the 26 T cell receptor beta chains below, sequenced in a study of cytomegalovirus exposure and HLA in healthy donors. 13 Jbeta primers and 60 Vbeta primers were used for the PCR. Clones were read by immunoSEQ multiplex PCR, and TCRdb kept only the in-frame ones, dropping some. The sample lists about 130,000 clones, 84% occurring once. Source material: PBMCs. These receptor sequences come from a man in his forties or fifties in good health and CMV-seronegative.

The rearrangement links TRBV19 to TRBJ1-4; D perhaps matches TRBD1 (5 bases). Trimming shortened V by 5 bases and J by 7 bases, and 20 bases separated the two germline ends. CDR1 and CDR2 from the germline V gene are LNHDA and SQIVND (reference sequence). The CDR3 length is 16 residues. The DNA for the CDR3 is TGTGCCAGTAGTCCCACGGGGGACGTGGGGGGTGAAAAACTGTTTTTT. This codes for CASSPTGDVGGEKLFF.

The chain is built from TRBV4-1 and TRBJ2-2; 9 positions match TRBD2. Germline-derived CDR1 and CDR2 are MGHRA and YSYEKL. V shed 4 bases, J shed 1 base, and the junction held 1 base outside the gene matches. The CDR3 is 15 residues long. CDR3 coding DNA: TGCGCCAGCAGCCTAGCGGGAGAGAACACCGGGGAGCTGTTTTTT. Encoded protein: CASSLAGENTGELFF.

The chain uses TRBV14 and TRBJ1-1; D is unresolved. CDR3 size: 13 residues. Between the trimmed V and J ends, which lost 5 bases and 7 bases, there was a span of 14 bases. The germline gives CDR1 SGHDN, CDR2 FVKESK. CDR3 DNA sequence: TGTGCCAGCAGCGACACAGCTTTGGGTGAAGCTTTCTTT. It encodes CASSDTALGEAFF.

The rearrangement uses TRBV6-5 and TRBJ2-3; perhaps TRBD2 as D (6 bases). The CDR3 covers 15 residues. The germline V gene encodes CDR1 MNHEY and CDR2 SVGAGI. V lost 5 bases to trimming and J lost 6 bases, with 18 bases between them. This CDR3 reads CASSAGPPGRDTQYF. CDR3 nucleotide sequence: TGTGCCAGCAGTGCGGGACCCCCGGGGAGGGATACGCAGTATTTT.

This clone was counted between two and nine times. The chain employs TRBV6-5 and TRBJ1-1, with 7 bases fitting TRBD1. V lost 3 bases, J lost 2 bases, and 3 bases stayed unmatched. The germline V gene has CDR1 MNHEY and CDR2 SVGAGI. This CDR3 region has 14 residues. This CDR3 is CASSYHRGNTEAFF. The DNA of the CDR3 is TGTGCCAGCAGTTATCACAGGGGCAACACTGAAGCTTTCTTT.

The CDR3, as DNA: TGTGCCAGCAGTCCCCGGTTGCGGGGGGGCACCGGGGAGCTGTTTTTT. Translating gives CASSPRLRGGTGELFF. The chain joins TRBV27 to TRBJ2-2; 9 bases align to TRBD2. CDR1 and CDR2 from the germline V gene are MNHEY and SMNVEV (reference sequence). V lost 5 bases and J lost 4; bases outside the gene matches: 8. The CDR3 has 16 residues.

The chain links TRBV5-6 to TRBJ1-4; no clear D. The V and J ends lost 3 bases and 0 bases respectively, with 6 bases between them. CDR3 size: 14 residues. CDR1 and CDR2 from the germline V gene are SGHDT and YYEEEE. The CDR3 reads CASSWGATNEKLFF. CDR3 coding DNA: TGTGCCAGCAGCTGGGGAGCAACTAATGAAAAACTGTTTTTT. Using reference TRBV5-6 and TRBJ1-4 for the parts outside the CDR3, the full variable domain is DAGVTQSPTHLIKTRGQQVTLRCSPKSGHDTVSWYQQALGQGPQFIFQYYEEEERQRGNFPDRFSGHQFPNYSSELNVNALLLGDSALYLCASSWGATNEKLFFGSGTQLSVL.

CDR3: CSVGHRDTEAFF. Written as DNA, the CDR3 is TGCAGCGTCGGCCACAGGGACACTGAAGCTTTCTTT. The chain has TRBV29-1 and TRBJ1-1; D possibly corresponds to TRBD1 (6 bases). The CDR3 sequence is 12 residues long. Germline CDR1 reads SQVTM; CDR2 reads ANQGSEA. The V end lost 6 bases, the J end lost 3 bases, and 11 bases lay between the germline ends.

This clone occurred a few times. J is TRBJ1-2 and V is TRBV13; perhaps TRBD1 as D (6 bases). CDR3 length: 15 residues. The germline V and J ends were trimmed by 2 bases and 7 bases, with 17 bases remaining between them. CDR1 is PRHDT, CDR2 FYEKMQ, per germline (reference sequence). The CDR3 is CASSLTGSGVSGYTF. CDR3 in DNA: TGTGCCAGCAGCTTAACCGGATCAGGGGTGTCTGGCTACACCTTC.

J is TRBJ1-5 and V is TRBV6-1; no clear D gene. CDR1 is MNHNS, CDR2 SASEGT, per germline. V lost 7 bases to trimming and J lost 0 bases, with 13 bases between them. There are 15 residues in the CDR3. CDR3 amino acids: CASTHPLASNQPQHF. Here the CDR3 DNA reads TGTGCCAGCACTCACCCTTTGGCTAGCAATCAGCCCCAGCATTTT.

The chain combines TRBV4-1 with TRBJ2-3; 9 bases match TRBD2. Germline V gives CDR1 MGHRA, CDR2 YSYEKL. This CDR3 region has 15 residues. V was pared by 1 base and J by 6 bases, with 5 bases of the junction left unmatched. DNA for the CDR3: TGCGCCAGCAGCCAAGTGTCAGCGGGGGGCGATACGCAGTATTTT. It specifies CASSQVSAGGDTQYF.

The table lists this clone with a count of one. This rearrangement joins TRBV7-9 to TRBJ1-5; 10 bases fit TRBD1. Germline lookup yields CDR1 SEHNR and CDR2 FQNEAQ (reference sequence). The CDR3 consists of 16 residues. With 4 bases clipped from V and 0 bases from J, the junction kept 3 bases outside the gene matches. CDR3 protein: CASSWGQGYSNQPQHF. CDR3 nucleotide sequence: TGTGCCAGCAGCTGGGGACAGGGGTATAGCAATCAGCCCCAGCATTTT.

The chain is built from TRBV10-3 and TRBJ1-5; no reliable D call. CDR1 and CDR2 from the germline V gene are ENHRY and SYGVKD. V was trimmed by 2 bases and J by 0 bases, leaving 8 bases between them. This CDR3 region has 15 residues. CDR3 in DNA: TGTGCCATCAGTGAGGGAGGTCATAGCAATCAGCCCCAGCATTTT. This gives the protein CAISEGGHSNQPQHF.

The chain uses TRBV23-1 and TRBJ1-2; 7 bases are shared with TRBD1. TRBV23-1 is flagged as an ORF with uncertain function. This CDR3 is built from 13 residues. V dropped 1 base and J dropped 7; count of bases not matched to a gene: 3. This CDR3 reads CASSQWDRSGYTF. The CDR3 DNA reads as TGCGCCAGCAGTCAATGGGACAGAAGTGGCTACACCTTC.

This chain connects TRBV10-1 to TRBJ2-3, with 12 bases lining up with TRBD2. This CDR3 has 16 residues. J gave up 5 bases and V 4 bases, and 7 bases lay outside the gene matches. Germline V gives CDR1 WNHNN, CDR2 SYGVQD (reference sequence). CDR3 loop: CASSAAGTSGRDTQYF. The CDR3 coding sequence is TGCGCCAGCAGTGCCGCCGGGACTAGCGGGCGAGATACGCAGTATTTT.

The genes are TRBV10-3 and TRBJ1-5; D may be TRBD1 (6 bases). The CDR3 is 16 residues long. The ends were cut back, 0 bases at V and 5 bases at J, with 14 bases in the middle. Germline-derived CDR1 and CDR2 are ENHRY and SYGVKD. CDR3: CAISESFGQIDQPQHF. CDR3 bases: TGTGCCATCAGTGAGTCTTTCGGACAGATTGATCAGCCCCAGCATTTT.

The chain couples TRBV4-2 to TRBJ1-6; TRBD1 matches at 9 bases. The ends lost 4 bases at V and 9 bases at J; junction bases unmatched: 4. CDR1 is LGHNA, CDR2 YNFKEQ, per germline. This CDR3 has 14 amino acids. In nucleotides, the CDR3 is TGTGCCAGCAGCCCTACAGGGGGCGCTTCACCCCTCCACTTT. Amino acids: CASSPTGGASPLHF.

The chain carries TRBV30 and TRBJ2-3; TRBD2 agrees at 7 bases. Germline V gene data show CDR1 as GTSNPN and CDR2 as SVGIG (reference sequence). With V trimmed by 5 bases and J by 0 bases, 8 bases remained unmatched. The CDR3 has 15 residues. The CDR3, as DNA: TGTGCCTGGGGGGGGGAGTCCACTAGCACAGATACGCAGTATTTT. Translated: CAWGGESTSTDTQYF.

This chain uses TRBV30 with TRBJ2-3; 7 bases line up with TRBD2. The CDR3 is 13 residues long. Trimming took 5 bases from V and 4 from J; bases not matched to a gene: 6. Per the germline V gene, CDR1 is GTSNPN and CDR2 is SVGIG (reference sequence). The CDR3 loop is CAWQGLGSDTQYF. CDR3 bases: TGTGCCTGGCAAGGACTAGGGTCAGATACGCAGTATTTT.

The V call is TRBV5-1, the J call TRBJ1-1; tentative D call: TRBD1 (5 bases). Per germline, CDR1 SGHRS and CDR2 YFSETQ. Deletions cut 0 bases from V and 1 base from J, with 7 bases between. CDR3 length: 14 amino acids. The chain's CDR3 is CASSLGGENTEAFF. The CDR3 coding sequence is TGCGCCAGCAGCTTGGGGGGGGAGAACACTGAAGCTTTCTTT. The full variable domain, in which reference TRBV5-1 and TRBJ1-1 provide the parts outside the CDR3, is KAGVTQTPRYLIKTRGQQVTLSCSPISGHRSVSWYQQTPGQGLQFLFEYFSETQRNKGNFPGRFSGRQFSNSRSEMNVSTLELGDSALYLCASSLGGENTEAFFGQGTRLTVV.

J is TRBJ1-4 and V is TRBV30; D unresolved. The CDR3 sequence is 13 residues long. Per germline, CDR1 GTSNPN and CDR2 SVGIG (reference sequence). Between the trimmed V and J ends, which lost 0 bases and 4 bases, there was a span of 6 bases. CDR3 amino acids: CAWSVRGNEKLFF. CDR3 sequence (DNA): TGTGCCTGGAGTGTACGGGGTAATGAAAAACTGTTTTTT.

The chain carries TRBV25-1 and TRBJ1-1, with TRBD1 as a possible D gene (6 bases). CDR1 and CDR2 from the germline V gene are MGHDK and SYGVNS. CDR3 length: 12 amino acids. V was pared by 4 bases and J by 8 bases, with 11 bases between. CDR3 sequence reads: CASSGGHLEAFF. CDR3 coding DNA: TGTGCCAGCAGTGGGGGACATCTAGAAGCTTTCTTT.

This rearrangement joins TRBV4-2 to TRBJ1-3; 8 nucleotides match TRBD1. The CDR3 consists of 17 residues. The germline CDR1 and CDR2 sequences are LGHNA and YNFKEQ. V was pared by 0 bases and J by 2 bases, with 6 bases of the junction left unmatched. CDR3 nucleotides: TGTGCCAGCAGCCAAGATGGGCCACAGGGGGCTGGAAACACCATATATTTT. This codes for CASSQDGPQGAGNTIYF.

The rearrangement uses TRBV4-2 and TRBJ2-7; perhaps TRBD1 as D (5 bases). The CDR3 contains 13 residues. From germline, CDR1 is LGHNA and CDR2 YNFKEQ. V was cut by 4 bases and J by 3 bases, with 10 bases left in between. CDR3 loop: CASSPGQDYEQYF. CDR3 in DNA: TGTGCCAGCAGCCCCGGACAAGACTACGAGCAGTACTTC.

The chain carries TRBV19 and TRBJ1-5; D is ambiguous. Germline lookup yields CDR1 LNHDA and CDR2 SQIVND (reference sequence). The CDR3 runs 14 residues. The V gene lost 0 bases and the J gene lost 5 bases, with 8 bases spanning the gap. For the CDR3, the DNA is TGTGCCAGTAGTATAGATTCAGTATATCAGCCCCAGCATTTT. The encoded protein is CASSIDSVYQPQHF. Looking up the rest from reference TRBV19 and TRBJ1-5 gives the full variable domain: DGGITQSPKYLFRKEGQNVTLSCEQNLNHDAMYWYRQDPGQGLRLIYYSQIVNDFQKGDIAEGYSVSREKKESFPLTVTSAQKNPTAFYLCASSIDSVYQPQHFGDGTRLSIL.

The rearrangement links TRBV5-1 to TRBJ1-3; D gene ambiguous. This CDR3 comprises 14 residues. Germline V gene data show CDR1 as SGHRS and CDR2 as YFSETQ. Trimming cost V 10 bases and J 0 bases, with 14 bases left between them. The CDR3, as DNA: TGCGCCGCTGTGACTGTCCGCTCTGGAAACACCATATATTTT. This codes for CAAVTVRSGNTIYF.